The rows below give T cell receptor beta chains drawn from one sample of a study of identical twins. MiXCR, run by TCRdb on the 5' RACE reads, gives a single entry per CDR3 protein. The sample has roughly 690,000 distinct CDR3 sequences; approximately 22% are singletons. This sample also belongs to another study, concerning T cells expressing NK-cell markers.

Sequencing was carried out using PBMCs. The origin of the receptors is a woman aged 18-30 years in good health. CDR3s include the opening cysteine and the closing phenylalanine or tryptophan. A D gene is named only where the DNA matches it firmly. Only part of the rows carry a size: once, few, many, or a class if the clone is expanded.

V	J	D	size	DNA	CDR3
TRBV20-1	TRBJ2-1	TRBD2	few	TGCAGTGCTAGTATTGGCCGGGGGAGGGTATTTTACAATGAGCAGTTCTTC	CSASIGRGRVFYNEQFF
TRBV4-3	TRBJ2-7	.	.	TGCGCCAGCAGCCAAGACGGGGCCGAGCAGTACTTC	CASSQDGAEQYF
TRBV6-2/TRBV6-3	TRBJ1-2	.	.	TGTGCCAGCAGTTACGGGCAGTCACACGGCTACACCTTC	CASSYGQSHGYTF
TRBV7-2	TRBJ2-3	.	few	TGTGCCAGCAGCTTATATAGGAGCACAGATACGCAGTATTTT	CASSLYRSTDTQYF
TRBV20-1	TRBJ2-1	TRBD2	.	TGCAGTGTTACTCTAAGACTAGCGGCTTACAATGAGCAGTTCTTC	CSVTLRLAAYNEQFF
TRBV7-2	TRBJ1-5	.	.	TGTGCCAGCAGCTGGACAATTGATCAGCCCCAGCATTTT	CASSWTIDQPQHF
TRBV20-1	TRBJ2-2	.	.	TGCAGTGCTAGTAGGCAGGGTTGGATCGGGGAGCTGTTTTTT	CSASRQGWIGELFF
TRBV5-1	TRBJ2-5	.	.	TGCGCCAGTCGACCTAGCGAAGAGACCCAGTACTTC	CASRPSEETQYF
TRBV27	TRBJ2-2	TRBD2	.	TGTGCCAGCAGTCGTAAGCGGGGGCCAGGGACCGGGGAGCTGTTTTTT	CASSRKRGPGTGELFF
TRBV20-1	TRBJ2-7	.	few	TGCAGTGCTAGTAGAAGAGACGGAACCTCCTACGAGCAGTACTTC	CSASRRDGTSYEQYF
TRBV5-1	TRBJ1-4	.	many	TGCGCCAGCAGTCGCGACACGAATGAAAAACTGTTTTTT	CASSRDTNEKLFF
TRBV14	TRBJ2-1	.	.	TGTGCCAGCAGCCAAGGAAGGTATAGAAGCTCCTACAATGAGCAGTTCTTC	CASSQGRYRSSYNEQFF
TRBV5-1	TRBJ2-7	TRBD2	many	TGCGCCAGCAGCTTGGGTAGCGGGAGGGCCTGGGAGCAGTACTTC	CASSLGSGRAWEQYF
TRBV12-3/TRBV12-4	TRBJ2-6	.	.	TGTGCCAGCAGTTTACGGCAGTTGTCTGGGGCCAACGTCCTGACTTTC	CASSLRQLSGANVLTF
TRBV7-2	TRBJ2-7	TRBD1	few	TGTGCCAGCAGCCGAAGGAGACAGGGGGCAGATGAGCAGTACTTC	CASSRRRQGADEQYF